This TCR beta chain was sequenced for a study of T cells in Graves' hyperthyroidism and ophthalmopathy. The overall study: The initial diagnosis was the point when peripheral blood was collected, ahead of any treatment. Notes on the study in general: A model using 13 V-J features told ophthalmopathy apart from stable hyperthyroidism. Most thyroid clonotypes expanded above 0.001 were also detected in blood.

A few counts support this clonotype. What it binds is unknown. The blood was taken when hyperthyroidism was first diagnosed, before any ophthalmopathy symptoms showed up. RNA transcripts were the template for amplifying TCR beta CDR3 regions. First-round RT-PCR with HTBI primers amplified the TCR CDR3 region. TCRdb reprocessed the multiplex PCR reads via MiXCR and lists one record per CDR3 protein. The sample holds hundreds of thousands of distinct CDR3 sequences; approximately 18% are singletons and the top ten take 15% to 20%. Germline V CDR1 and CDR2: LGHNT, FRNRAP. This CDR3 spans 16 amino acids. Trimming took off 1 base at V and 5 bases at J, with 17 bases between the two ends.

The clonotype comes from a woman aged 45-65 years with Graves' hyperthyroidism that later progressed to Graves' ophthalmopathy. Sample: blood. The genes are TRBV12-5 and TRBJ1-2; maybe TRBD1 (6 bases). CDR3 sequence (DNA): TGTGCTAGTGGTTTGGGAACCAGCAGGGGTTATTATGGCTACACCTTC. Its translation: CASGLGTSRGYYGYTF.